One and the same sample provided the 5 T cell receptor beta chains below, sequenced in a study of blood T cells in healthy people across ages (dated by TCRdb to about 2015). Libraries were prepared through 5' RACE. Sequencing was carried out with an Illumina HiSeq 2500. A second PCR of about 6 to 11 cycles was performed with a sample-barcoded 5' primer and a J-beta primer mix. TCRdb handled the public reads itself, with Q25 trimming in fastp and clone calling in MiXCR, and kept productive beta chains. Entries are consolidated by CDR3 protein sequence, retaining the most common genes and DNA. For this sample the table gives about 970,000 distinct CDR3 sequences, of which 51% were detected only once. 20% to 25% of the sample is taken by the ten largest. The sample consisted of blood. The receptor source for this set is a woman between 55 and 75 years old in good health.

The chain recombines TRBV29-1 with TRBJ2-1, with D maybe TRBD2 (5 bases). V gave up 4 bases and J gave up 4 bases, with 14 bases separating them. CDR1 SQVTM and CDR2 ANQGSEA come from the germline V gene. The CDR3 consists of 14 residues. The CDR3 loop reads CSVVERQLYNEQFF. Here the CDR3 DNA reads TGCAGCGTTGTCGAGCGGCAATTATACAATGAGCAGTTCTTC.

The gene calls are TRBV10-3 and TRBJ2-7, with 10 bases lining up with TRBD1. Per germline, CDR1 ENHRY and CDR2 SYGVKD. The CDR3 covers 17 residues. Losses at the gene ends were 3 bases for V and 5 bases for J; bases not matched to a gene: 13. CDR3 region: CAISDPMGWDRGHEQYF. The CDR3 bases are TGTGCCATCAGTGATCCGATGGGTTGGGACAGGGGTCACGAGCAGTACTTC.

The chain is built from TRBV2 and TRBJ2-1, with 12 bases fitting TRBD2. Losses at the gene ends were 5 bases for V and 0 bases for J; bases not matched to a gene: 11. Germline CDR1 reads SNHLY; CDR2 reads FYNNEI. The CDR3 runs 19 residues. The CDR3 reads CASSTRTSGVGSSYNEQFF. In nucleotides, the CDR3 is TGTGCCAGCAGTACAAGGACTAGCGGGGTGGGTTCCTCCTACAATGAGCAGTTCTTC.

This clonotype was found a few times. This chain connects TRBV7-6 to TRBJ2-1; D not certain. V lost 2 bases and J lost 2, with 13 bases in between. Germline V gene lookup returns CDR1 SGHVS and CDR2 FNYEAQ. The CDR3 totals 16 residues. The CDR3 loop reads CASSLMRHPTYNEQFF. The CDR3 DNA follows: TGTGCCAGCAGCTTAATGCGGCACCCAACCTACAATGAGCAGTTCTTC.

Regarding this clonotype: This may stem from a read error, because a much larger clone lies one nucleotide away. This sequence joins TRBV28 and TRBJ2-3; the match to TRBD2 covers 7 bases. Germline values: CDR1 MDHEN, CDR2 SYDVKM. The CDR3 is 18 amino acids. The trim removed 5 bases at V and 5 bases at J, leaving 19 bases unmatched. As DNA, the CDR3 is TGTGCCAGCAGTCCGGGTTGGGGGGGTTTACTAATTGAAGATACGCAGTATTTT. Amino acid sequence: CASSPGWGGLLIEDTQYF.